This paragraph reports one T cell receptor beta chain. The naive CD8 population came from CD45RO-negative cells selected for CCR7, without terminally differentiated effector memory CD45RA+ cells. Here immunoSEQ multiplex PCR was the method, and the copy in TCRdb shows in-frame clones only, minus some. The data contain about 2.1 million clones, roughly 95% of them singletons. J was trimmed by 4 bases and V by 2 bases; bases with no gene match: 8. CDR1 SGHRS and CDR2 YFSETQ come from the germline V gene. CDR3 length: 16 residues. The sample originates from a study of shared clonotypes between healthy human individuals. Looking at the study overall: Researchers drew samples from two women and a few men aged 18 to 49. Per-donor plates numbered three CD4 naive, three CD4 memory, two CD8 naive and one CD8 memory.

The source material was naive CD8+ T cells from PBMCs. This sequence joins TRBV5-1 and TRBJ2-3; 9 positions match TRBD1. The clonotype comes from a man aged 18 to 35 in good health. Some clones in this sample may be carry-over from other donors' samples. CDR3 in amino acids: CASSFQGQGGPDTQYF. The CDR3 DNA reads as TGCGCCAGCAGCTTCCAGGGACAGGGAGGTCCAGATACGCAGTATTTT.